This T cell receptor (beta chain) was sequenced during a study of OX40 agonist ivuxolimab in advanced cancers. Germline V CDR1 and CDR2: MNHEY, SVGAGI. This CDR3 has 14 amino acids. Losses at the gene ends were 4 bases for V and 11 bases for J; bases not matched to a gene: 7. Sequencing was performed with immunoSEQ multiplex PCR; in TCRdb, only in-frame clones are kept and a portion is missing. The sample holds roughly 80,000 clones, around nine tenths seen once. Sequences were derived from CD4+ or CD8+ T cells sorted from blood, sampled in a trial of the OX40 agonist ivuxolimab. The receptor's source is an adult with an advanced solid tumor such as melanoma, head and neck, liver or kidney cancer. This rearrangement joins TRBV6-5 to TRBJ2-7; 14 positions agree with TRBD2. CDR3 residues: CASSSKTSGRAKYF. The DNA for the CDR3 is TGTGCCAGCAGTTCTAAGACTAGCGGGAGGGCCAAGTACTTC.